These T cell receptor beta chains were read from a single sample in a study of graft-versus-host responses after intestinal transplantation. TCRdb keeps only in-frame clones here, not all; method: immunoSEQ multiplex PCR. The data hold over 45,000 clones, with about 93% observed a single time. Here the sequenced sample was PBMCs, taken 750 to 800 days after a first intestinal transplant, on the day of a second. The receptors here all came from a human patient who received an intestinal transplant, so some T cells may come from the graft donor. CDR3s include the opening cysteine and the closing phenylalanine or tryptophan. The D gene is left open where the match is weak. Clone size is given for some rows only: seen once, a few or many times, or a class if the clone is expanded.

size	V	J	length	D	DNA	CDR3
-	TRBV28	TRBJ1-1	16	-	TGTGCCAGCACCACCCGAGGGGGGGTTTGGGACACTGAAGCTTTCTTT	CASTTRGGVWDTEAFF
-	TRBV19	TRBJ2-7	18	-	TGTGCCAGTAGTAAAGACAGCACCGGGGGACGGAGCTCCTACGAGCAGTACTTC	CASSKDSTGGRSSYEQYF
-	TRBV9	TRBJ2-2	15	-	TGTGCCAGCAGCGTAGGGTCGGGAAACACCGGGGAGCTGTTTTTT	CASSVGSGNTGELFF
once	TRBV10-1	TRBJ2-1	17	-	TGCGCCAGCAGTGAGTCCCCGGAACTTGAGGGGTACAATGGGCAGTTCTTC	CASSESPELEGYNGQFF
-	TRBV5-1	TRBJ2-2	16	TRBD2	TGCGCCAGCAGCCCGACTAGCGGAGGCGGCACCGGGGAGCTGTTTTTT	CASSPTSGGGTGELFF
-	TRBV27	TRBJ2-7	15	TRBD1	TGTGCCAGCAGTGTAACTTGGACAGGGGACTACGAGCAGTACTTC	CASSVTWTGDYEQYF
-	TRBV28	TRBJ2-5	17	TRBD2	TGTGCCAGCAGTCCCTGGACTAGCGGGAGGGTCCGGGAGACCCAGTACTTC	CASSPWTSGRVRETQYF
-	TRBV10-1	TRBJ2-3	16	TRBD2	TGCGCCAGCAGTTTGGGACTAGCGGGGAGCACAGATACGCAGTATTTT	CASSLGLAGSTDTQYF
-	TRBV27	TRBJ2-5	17	-	TGTGCCAGCAGTTTTGATATGGGGGGGGCGATGTTAGAGACCCAGTACTTC	CASSFDMGGAMLETQYF
-	TRBV5-1	TRBJ1-1	15	TRBD1	TGCGCCAGCGCACCGGTTCCGCAGGGGGCGAGCGAAGCTTTCTTT	CASAPVPQGASEAFF
-	TRBV9	TRBJ1-2	14	-	TGTGCCAGCAGCGTAGATCGTCGGGGCTATGGCTACACCTTC	CASSVDRRGYGYTF
-	TRBV30	TRBJ2-7	12	TRBD1	TGTGCCTGGAGCCACCTCGACAGGGAACAGTACTTC	CAWSHLDREQYF
-	TRBV9	TRBJ2-7	15	-	TGTGCCAGCAGCGTAGCCCAGGGTTATTCCTACGAGCAGTACTTC	CASSVAQGYSYEQYF
-	TRBV9	TRBJ1-4	15	-	TGTGCCAGCAGCGTAGACCCAGGGGACGGGGAAAAACTGTTTTTT	CASSVDPGDGEKLFF
few	TRBV5-1	TRBJ2-1	16	-	TGCGCCAGCAGCTTGGACGGCTTCATCGCGGGTAGTGAGCAGTTCTTC	CASSLDGFIAGSEQFF
-	TRBV30	TRBJ1-1	14	-	TGTGCCTGGGGCTTGGGGTTCCGAGGGACTGAAGCTTTCTTT	CAWGLGFRGTEAFF
-	TRBV18	TRBJ1-1	15	-	TGTGCCAGCTCACCACCCAGCTTAGGGGACACTGAAGCTTTCTTT	CASSPPSLGDTEAFF
-	TRBV6-5	TRBJ2-7	15	-	TGTGCCAGCAGTTACTCGCGGAATAACGTTCAGAGCTTATACTTC	CASSYSRNNVQSLYF
-	TRBV27	TRBJ1-2	15	-	TGTGCCAGCAGTTCCCCCGGACAGCCCTTCTATGGCTACACCTTC	CASSSPGQPFYGYTF
-	TRBV5-6	TRBJ2-7	15	TRBD1	TGTGCCAGCAGCCTCGTGGACAGGAGTCACTACGAGCAGTACTTC	CASSLVDRSHYEQYF
-	TRBV29-1	TRBJ2-7	12	-	TGCAGCGTTGATACTGGCGCCTACGAGCAGTACTTC	CSVDTGAYEQYF
-	TRBV19	TRBJ1-2	12	-	TGTGCCAGTAGTCCAGAGAACTATGGCTACACCTTC	CASSPENYGYTF
-	TRBV27	TRBJ2-7	12	-	TGTGCCAGCAGTTTAAAGGGAGGCGAGCAGTACTTC	CASSLKGGEQYF
once	TRBV6-1	TRBJ2-6	12	-	TGTGCCAGTCAACCTGGGGCCAACGTCCTGACTTTC	CASQPGANVLTF
-	TRBV6-1	TRBJ1-5	15	TRBD1	TGTGCCAGCAGTTTCGGACAGGGCGGTAATCAGCCCCAGCATTTT	CASSFGQGGNQPQHF
-	TRBV6-5	TRBJ2-7	14	-	TGTGCCAGCAGTTACCTCGGACGGGTCTACGAGCAGTACTTC	CASSYLGRVYEQYF
-	TRBV5-1	TRBJ1-5	16	TRBD1	TGCGCCAGCAGCTTGATGGGACAGGATAGCAATCAGCCCCAGCATTTT	CASSLMGQDSNQPQHF
-	TRBV27	TRBJ1-2	15	-	TGTGCCAGCAGTTTATACTTACAGGGAAGGGATGGCTACACCTTC	CASSLYLQGRDGYTF
-	TRBV28	TRBJ2-2	14	TRBD2	TGTGCCAGCAGCCCAGGACTAGCGGGCGGGGAGCTGTTTTTT	CASSPGLAGGELFF
-	TRBV29-1	TRBJ2-3	11	-	TGCAGCGTTACAGGGACAGATACGCAGTATTTT	CSVTGTDTQYF
-	TRBV7-9	TRBJ2-3	15	-	TGTGCCAGCAGCTTAGAGGGAAAACTAGCAGATACGCAGTATTTT	CASSLEGKLADTQYF
-	TRBV6-1	TRBJ1-4	15	-	TGTGCCAGCAGTGGAGGGGGTACAACTAATGAAAAACTGTTTTTT	CASSGGGTTNEKLFF
once	TRBV7-9	TRBJ2-7	15	-	TGTGCCAGCAGCTTAGTGGCGGGACCAGCCTACGAGCAGTACTTC	CASSLVAGPAYEQYF
-	TRBV7-9	TRBJ2-7	15	-	TGTGCCAGCAGCTTTGGGGACCGTTTAGGTTACGAGCAGTACTTC	CASSFGDRLGYEQYF
-	TRBV6-6	TRBJ2-7	16	TRBD1	TGTGCCAGCAGTGCGCGCAGGGGGAAGTCCTTCTACGAGCAGTACTTC	CASSARRGKSFYEQYF
once	TRBV5-4	TRBJ1-1	14	-	TGTGCCAGCAGCTTGGACAGGTATAACACTGAAGCTTTCTTT	CASSLDRYNTEAFF
-	TRBV5-1	TRBJ1-6	16	-	TGCGCCAGCAGCTTGGTTTCAGGACTTTATAATTCACCCCTCCACTTT	CASSLVSGLYNSPLHF
-	TRBV6-6	TRBJ2-1	13	-	TGTGCCAGCAGTTACTCCAAGTTAAATGAGCAGTTCTTC	CASSYSKLNEQFF
-	TRBV6-5	TRBJ2-3	16	-	TGTGCCAGCAGTTACTCGACCGTCAGGGTTGGAGATACGCAGTATTTT	CASSYSTVRVGDTQYF
-	TRBV6-1	TRBJ1-1	14	-	TGTGGAGCAAGGGAGAGGCCGATGAACACTGAAGCTTTCTTT	CGARERPMNTEAFF
-	TRBV4-1	TRBJ2-7	15	-	TGCGCCAGCAGCCAAGATGGGGGTAGAGCCTACGAGCAGTACTTC	CASSQDGGRAYEQYF
-	TRBV15	TRBJ1-1	16	-	TGTGCCACCAGCAGAGATCGGACAGCAATGAACACTGAAGCTTTCTTT	CATSRDRTAMNTEAFF
once	TRBV11-2	TRBJ2-1	13	TRBD1	TGTGCCAGCAGCCTAGGACAGGTCAATGAGCAGTTCTTC	CASSLGQVNEQFF
-	TRBV18	TRBJ1-5	14	TRBD1	TGTGCCAGCTCACCGGGACAGGTCGTTCAGCCCCAGCATTTT	CASSPGQVVQPQHF
-	TRBV19	TRBJ2-7	15	TRBD1	TGTGCCAGTAGTATTTCACAGGGGCCCTCCTACGAGCAGTACTTC	CASSISQGPSYEQYF
-	TRBV30	TRBJ2-7	14	TRBD1	TGTGCCTGGGACCGTGGACAGGTCACCAACGAGCAGTACTTC	CAWDRGQVTNEQYF
-	TRBV7-9	TRBJ2-6	18	-	TGTGCCAGCAGCATAAGCTTATACCTGACAAAGTCGGGCCAACGTCCTGACTTC	CASSISLYLTKSGQRPDF
-	TRBV7-9	TRBJ2-3	15	TRBD1	TGTGCCAGCACCTTGGACAGGGGGCGAACAGATACGCAGTATTTT	CASTLDRGRTDTQYF
-	TRBV28	TRBJ2-3	16	TRBD2	TGTGCCAGCAGCTCTAGCGGGCGTGCTCGGGGAGATACGCAGTATTTT	CASSSSGRARGDTQYF
-	TRBV6-5	TRBJ2-2	15	-	TGTGCCAGCAGTTACTATAGGGGTGGGTCCGGGGAGCTGTTTTTT	CASSYYRGGSGELFF
once	TRBV7-3	TRBJ2-1	13	-	TGTGCCAGCAGCTTGCAGGGACCCCATGAGCAGTTCTTC	CASSLQGPHEQFF
-	TRBV7-6	TRBJ2-3	16	TRBD2	TGTGCCAGCAGACTAGCGGGAGGGCCGGTGGGAGATACGCAGTATTTT	CASRLAGGPVGDTQYF
-	TRBV18	TRBJ2-7	17	-	TGTGCCAGCTCACCACCGACCAGTCAGATCAAAGACTACGAGCAGTACTTC	CASSPPTSQIKDYEQYF
few	TRBV6-5	TRBJ2-7	13	-	TGTGCCAGCAGTTACTCGGGCAGCTACGAGCAGTACTTC	CASSYSGSYEQYF
-	TRBV7-3	TRBJ2-1	17	-	TGTGCCAGCAGCTTAAGATGGGGAAAGGGCTCGAACAATGAGCAGTTCTTC	CASSLRWGKGSNNEQFF
-	TRBV30	TRBJ2-1	16	TRBD2	TGTGCCTGGAGTGGGACGGGACTAGCGGGGTACAATGAGCAGTTCTTC	CAWSGTGLAGYNEQFF
-	TRBV27	TRBJ2-5	16	-	TGTGCCAGCAGTGCGGGGCCGGCGGGGAGGCAAGAGACCCAGTACTTC	CASSAGPAGRQETQYF
once	TRBV30	TRBJ2-7	12	-	TGTGCCTGGATCACGGGGGTTGGCGAGCAGTACTTC	CAWITGVGEQYF
-	TRBV27	TRBJ2-6	13	-	TGTGCCAGCAGTCTGAATGGGGCCAACGTCCTGACTTTC	CASSLNGANVLTF